This T cell receptor (beta chain) was profiled in a study of T cells in Graves' hyperthyroidism and ophthalmopathy. Study summary: The blood sample was taken at first diagnosis, before treatment began.

This clonotype was seen at least ten times. Its cognate antigen is unknown. Researchers took RNA transcripts and amplified the TCR beta CDR3 regions from them. HTBI primers were employed in a first-round RT-PCR of the TCR CDR3. Via MiXCR, TCRdb re-called the multiplex PCR reads, giving one row per CDR3 protein. The repertoire holds 600,000 to 700,000 distinct CDR3 sequences, with roughly 14% as singletons. Study outcomes and limitations: Progression to ophthalmopathy was predicted a median of approximately 6.4 months early. Most thyroid clonotypes with frequency above 0.001 were detected in blood.

V shed 0 bases, J shed 5 bases, and the junction held 9 bases outside the gene matches. Germline CDR1 MNHEY, CDR2 SMNVEV (reference sequence). The CDR3 loop spans 16 amino acids. This clonotype was obtained from a middle-aged woman with Graves' ophthalmopathy. Sequences were obtained from blood. The genes are TRBV27 and TRBJ1-2, with 7 bases matching TRBD1. The CDR3 here is CASSLSRQGGGYGYTF. CDR3 nucleotide sequence: TGTGCCAGCAGTTTATCTCGACAGGGAGGAGGTTATGGCTACACCTTC.